This T cell receptor beta chain was captured by sequencing in a study of T cell responses to AZD1222 COVID-19 vaccine. Overall study context: Pooling of second doses given at about 4 or about 12 weeks was done.

Some clones are missing from TCRdb's copy, which holds only in-frame ones; the method was immunoSEQ multiplex PCR. The sample consists of about 88,000 clones, about 91% of them appearing once. Germline assignment: CDR1 ENHRY and CDR2 SYGVKD. After removal of 6 bases from V and 8 bases from J, the junction contained 12 bases not matched to a gene. The CDR3 totals 14 residues. The rearrangement joins TRBV10-3 to TRBJ1-2; 7 nucleotides match TRBD1. The sequencing here drew on peripheral blood, taken on day 0 of AZD1222 vaccination. The source of this sequence is an adult in good health. CDR3 protein: CAIRGTVPSWGYTF. In nucleotides, the CDR3 is TGTGCCATCAGGGGGACAGTCCCCTCGTGGGGCTACACCTTC.